These 26 T cell receptor beta chains originate from one sample sequenced in a study of T cell responses to AZD1222 COVID-19 vaccine. Some clones are missing from TCRdb's copy, which holds only in-frame ones; the method was immunoSEQ multiplex PCR. Among some 200,000 clones, roughly nine tenths were seen once, and the ten largest hold around 3.6%. Material: peripheral blood, obtained 28 days after the second AZD1222 dose. These receptors were obtained from an adult who received the AZD1222 COVID-19 vaccine.

The V call is TRBV5-1, the J call TRBJ2-5; D may match TRBD1 or TRBD2 (5 bases each). The germline CDR1 and CDR2 sequences are SGHRS and YFSETQ. This CDR3 comprises 15 residues. The V and J ends lost 0 bases and 5 bases respectively, with 14 bases between them. CDR3 sequence (DNA): TGCGCCAGCAGCTTGGACCCAGGGAGCGGCGAGACCCAGTACTTC. Translating it yields CASSLDPGSGETQYF.

This sequence joins TRBV5-1 and TRBJ2-7; D remains ambiguous. The germline V gene encodes CDR1 SGHRS and CDR2 YFSETQ. V lost 4 bases and J 2 bases, leaving 16 bases between the germline ends. CDR3 length: 15 amino acids. The CDR3 reads CASSPRLSVAYEQYF. CDR3 coding DNA: TGCGCCAGCAGCCCTCGGCTCTCAGTGGCCTACGAGCAGTACTTC.

This clone was picked up a small number of times. The chain combines TRBV28 with TRBJ1-5; D perhaps matches TRBD1 (5 bases). Per germline, CDR1 MDHEN and CDR2 SYDVKM. CDR3 length equals 14 residues. Trimming took 6 bases from V and 9 from J, leaving 18 bases between them. The CDR3 region is CASRGGTSVGPQHF. In DNA form, the CDR3 reads TGTGCCAGCAGAGGTGGGACGTCGGTGGGGCCCCAGCATTTT.

The rearrangement joins TRBV7-2 to TRBJ2-6; D call uncertain. With 5 bases removed from V and 0 bases from J, the gap between germline ends came to 14 bases. The germline CDR1 and CDR2 sequences are SGHTA and FQGNSA. The CDR3 is 17 residues long. CDR3 residues: CASSLSPPGSGANVLTF. The CDR3 nucleotides read TGTGCCAGCAGCCTTAGTCCCCCAGGCTCTGGGGCCAACGTCCTGACTTTC. Looking up the rest from reference TRBV7-2 and TRBJ2-6 gives the full variable domain: GAGVSQSPSNKVTEKGKDVELRCDPISGHTALYWYRQSLGQGLEFLIYFQGNSAPDKSGLPSDRFSAERTGGSVSTLTIQRTQQEDSAVYLCASSLSPPGSGANVLTFGAGSRLTVL.

The V call is TRBV28, the J call TRBJ1-2, with unresolved D. Germline loops: CDR1 MDHEN, CDR2 SYDVKM. V was shortened by 3 bases and J by 3 bases, with 11 bases between the two germline ends. The CDR3 runs to 14 residues. DNA for the CDR3: TGTGCCAGCAGTTTCAGAGATCCTGACTATGGCTACACCTTC. Its translation: CASSFRDPDYGYTF.

This clone was seen more than once but under ten times. The rearrangement links TRBV4-2 to TRBJ2-2; 9 positions agree with TRBD2. CDR1 and CDR2 (germline): LGHNA, YNFKEQ. The CDR3 spans 17 residues. Trimming took 3 bases from V and 0 from J; bases not matched to a gene: 5. The CDR3 region is CASSQLTSGTNTGELFF. The CDR3 nucleotides are TGTGCCAGCAGCCAGTTGACTAGCGGCACGAACACCGGGGAGCTGTTTTTT.

This chain joins TRBV12-3 or TRBV12-4 and TRBJ1-5; no clear D. This CDR3 spans 13 amino acids. V dropped 6 bases and J dropped 1 base, with 7 bases sitting between them. Here the CDR3 reads CASSPMSNQPQHF. The CDR3 nucleotides read TGTGCCAGCAGCCCCATGAGCAATCAGCCCCAGCATTTT.

This clone was seen a single time. This CDR3 is CASSLINEPQHF. CDR3 in DNA: TGTGCCAGCAGCTTAATTAATGAGCCCCAGCATTTT. The chain employs TRBV7-9 and TRBJ1-5, with D uncertain. Trimming took 2 bases from V and 8 from J, leaving 7 bases between them. Germline V gives CDR1 SEHNR, CDR2 FQNEAQ (reference sequence). This CDR3 spans 12 amino acids.

The chain recombines TRBV2 with TRBJ1-6; possibly TRBD1 for D (5 bases). Germline-derived CDR1 and CDR2 are SNHLY and FYNNEI. Trimming pared 2 bases from V and 7 bases from J, leaving 12 bases between. The CDR3 has 15 amino acids. The CDR3 loop reads CASSEHVTVNSPLHF. The CDR3 nucleotides are TGTGCCAGCAGTGAACACGTGACAGTGAATTCACCCCTCCACTTT.

This clone was picked up one time. The chain couples TRBV11-3 to TRBJ2-7; D possibly corresponds to TRBD2 (5 bases). This CDR3 spans 15 amino acids. Germline V gene data show CDR1 as SGHNT and CDR2 as YENEEA. V was trimmed by 5 bases and J by 2 bases, leaving 16 bases between them. The CDR3 loop is CASSAGPTYPYEQYF. Written as DNA, the CDR3 is TGTGCCAGCAGCGCGGGTCCCACCTACCCCTACGAGCAGTACTTC.

The J gene is TRBJ1-3, the V gene TRBV6-5; D gene ambiguous. V was clipped by 5 bases and J by 0 bases, with 8 bases between them. Germline V lookup: CDR1 MNHEY, CDR2 SVGAGI. The CDR3 covers 14 residues. CDR3 protein: CASSPESSGNTIYF. The DNA of the CDR3 is TGTGCCAGCAGTCCTGAGAGCTCTGGAAACACCATATATTTT.

DNA of the CDR3: TGTGCCAGCAGCTTAGCGCCCGCCAGGGGGCTGGTTAATGAGCAGTTCTTC. Translating gives CASSLAPARGLVNEQFF. V gene TRBV7-6 combines with J gene TRBJ2-1; 8 nucleotides agree with TRBD1. Germline assignment: CDR1 SGHVS and CDR2 FNYEAQ. The CDR3 sequence is 17 residues long. V trimming: 0 bases; J trimming: 7 bases; junction bases outside the gene matches: 11.

This rearrangement joins TRBV28 to TRBJ1-3; D is ambiguous. CDR3 size: 15 residues. CDR1 and CDR2 from the germline V gene are MDHEN and SYDVKM. V was shortened by 1 base and J by 0 bases, with 7 bases between the two germline ends. Here the CDR3 reads CASSLSTPSGNTIYF. CDR3 coding DNA: TGTGCCAGCAGTTTATCAACCCCCTCTGGAAACACCATATATTTT.

CDR3 sequence reads: CASSGGLTANQPQHF. The CDR3, as DNA: TGTGCCAGCAGTGGAGGGCTGACGGCCAATCAGCCCCAGCATTTT. The V and J genes are TRBV2 and TRBJ1-5; unclear D gene. Germline lookup yields CDR1 SNHLY and CDR2 FYNNEI. The CDR3 is 15 amino acids. Trimming removed 4 bases from V and 3 bases from J, with 13 bases in between.

This chain joins TRBV6-4 and TRBJ2-1, with a possible D match to TRBD2 (5 bases). The CDR3 totals 16 residues. With 2 bases removed from V and 2 bases from J, the gap between germline ends came to 13 bases. CDR1 and CDR2 from the germline V gene are MRHNA and SNTAGT. The CDR3 sequence: CASSDARGFTYNEQFF. The CDR3 DNA follows: TGTGCCAGCAGTGACGCACGGGGTTTCACCTACAATGAGCAGTTCTTC.

The chain couples TRBV7-2 to TRBJ1-1; possibly TRBD1 for D (6 bases). The germline gives CDR1 SGHTA, CDR2 FQGNSA. Trimming shortened V by 2 bases and J by 6 bases, and 16 bases separated the two germline ends. The length of the CDR3 is 15 residues. This CDR3 reads CASSLPGGGGAEAFF. CDR3 sequence (DNA): TGTGCCAGCAGCTTACCTGGGGGAGGGGGAGCTGAAGCTTTCTTT.

The chain carries TRBV7-2 and TRBJ2-4, with a weak D call TRBD2 (6 bases). The CDR3 contains 10 residues. Germline assignment: CDR1 SGHTA and CDR2 FQGNSA. V was cut by 11 bases and J by 5 bases, with 7 bases left in between. The CDR3: CAPGENIQYF. CDR3 in DNA: TGTGCCCCGGGAGAAAACATTCAGTACTTC.

This clone was counted only a few times. Compared with germline, one end of the junction differs, possibly owing to a read error. The chain combines TRBV30 with TRBJ1-1; TRBD1 matches at 8 bases. This CDR3 has 13 amino acids. Germline V gene data show CDR1 as GTSNPN and CDR2 as SVGIG (reference sequence). In DNA form, the CDR3 reads TGCCCCAGCACAGGGGGTTGGGACACTGAAGCTTTCTTT. This sequence encodes CPSTGGWDTEAFF.

The V call is TRBV5-1, the J call TRBJ1-4, with D unresolved. The CDR3 is 16 residues long. Per the germline V gene, CDR1 is SGHRS and CDR2 is YFSETQ. V was pared by 7 bases and J by 7 bases, with 23 bases between. In DNA form, the CDR3 reads TGCGCCAGCTCTACGACCCCGGGCCCCTCTCGTGAAAAACTGTTTTTT. Protein product: CASSTTPGPSREKLFF.

The chain combines TRBV11-3 with TRBJ2-1, with 8 positions matching TRBD2. The CDR3 covers 18 residues. The trim removed 1 base at V and 0 bases at J, leaving 8 bases unmatched. Germline-derived CDR1 and CDR2 are SGHNT and YENEEA. The CDR3 DNA is TGTGCCAGCAGCTTAGGAGCGGGAGCTGTAAGCTCCTACAATGAGCAGTTCTTC. Protein: CASSLGAGAVSSYNEQFF.

The chain uses TRBV5-1 and TRBJ1-6; the D is unclear. The CDR3 is 14 residues long. Germline CDR1 reads SGHRS; CDR2 reads YFSETQ. Between the trimmed V and J ends, which lost 0 bases and 5 bases, there was a span of 6 bases. CDR3: CASSLGLNNSPLHF. CDR3 in DNA: TGCGCCAGCAGCTTGGGCCTTAATAATTCACCCCTCCACTTT. Drawing the rest from reference TRBV5-1 and TRBJ1-6, the complete variable domain is KAGVTQTPRYLIKTRGQQVTLSCSPISGHRSVSWYQQTPGQGLQFLFEYFSETQRNKGNFPGRFSGRQFSNSRSEMNVSTLELGDSALYLCASSLGLNNSPLHFGNGTRLTVT.

This chain connects TRBV29-1 to TRBJ2-7; 9 positions agree with TRBD2. V shed 4 bases, J shed 7 bases, and the junction held 14 bases outside the gene matches. CDR1 is SQVTM, CDR2 ANQGSEA, per germline. The CDR3 extends over 15 amino acids. CDR3 in amino acids: CSVAFFGLAGIEQYF. The CDR3 DNA sequence: TGCAGCGTTGCCTTTTTTGGGCTAGCGGGAATTGAGCAGTACTTC.

The CDR3 here is CASSSILGLAAYEQYF. The CDR3 DNA is TGTGCCAGCAGCTCTATCCTAGGACTAGCGGCTTACGAGCAGTACTTC. The chain employs TRBV7-9 and TRBJ2-7; 10 nucleotides match TRBD2. With 4 bases clipped from V and 4 bases from J, the junction kept 10 bases outside the gene matches. CDR3 length equals 16 residues. Germline CDR1 and CDR2: SEHNR and FQNEAQ (reference sequence).

The chain links TRBV7-2 to TRBJ2-7; D ambiguous. Trimming removed 5 bases at V and 3 bases at J, with 14 bases between. Germline CDR1 and CDR2: SGHTA and FQGNSA. This CDR3 has 14 residues. CDR3 residues: CASSDLGVGYEQYF. DNA of the CDR3: TGTGCCAGCAGCGATCTCGGAGTCGGCTACGAGCAGTACTTC.

This chain uses TRBV11-2 with TRBJ2-7; 11 bases are a match to TRBD2. The CDR3 has 13 amino acids. CDR1 and CDR2 from the germline V gene are SGHAT and FQNNGV. Trimming cost V 5 bases and J 6 bases; bases outside gene matches: 3. CDR3 loop: CASSTSGSGEQYF. The CDR3 DNA sequence: TGTGCCAGCAGCACTAGCGGGAGTGGCGAGCAGTACTTC.

The chain couples TRBV5-5 to TRBJ1-2; 9 bases map to TRBD1. This CDR3 is built from 15 residues. Germline-derived CDR1 and CDR2 are SGHKS and YYEKEE (reference sequence). V trimming: 4 bases; J trimming: 4 bases; junction bases outside the gene matches: 8. For the CDR3, the DNA is TGTGCCAGCAGCGGGGGGACAGGGTGGTCCTATGGCTACACCTTC. Amino acid sequence: CASSGGTGWSYGYTF. Complete variable domain (other parts from reference TRBV5-5 and TRBJ1-2): DAGVTQSPTHLIKTRGQQVTLRCSPISGHKSVSWYQQVLGQGPQFIFQYYEKEERGRGNFPDRFSARQFPNYSSELNVNALLLGDSALYLCASSGGTGWSYGYTFGSGTRLTVV.